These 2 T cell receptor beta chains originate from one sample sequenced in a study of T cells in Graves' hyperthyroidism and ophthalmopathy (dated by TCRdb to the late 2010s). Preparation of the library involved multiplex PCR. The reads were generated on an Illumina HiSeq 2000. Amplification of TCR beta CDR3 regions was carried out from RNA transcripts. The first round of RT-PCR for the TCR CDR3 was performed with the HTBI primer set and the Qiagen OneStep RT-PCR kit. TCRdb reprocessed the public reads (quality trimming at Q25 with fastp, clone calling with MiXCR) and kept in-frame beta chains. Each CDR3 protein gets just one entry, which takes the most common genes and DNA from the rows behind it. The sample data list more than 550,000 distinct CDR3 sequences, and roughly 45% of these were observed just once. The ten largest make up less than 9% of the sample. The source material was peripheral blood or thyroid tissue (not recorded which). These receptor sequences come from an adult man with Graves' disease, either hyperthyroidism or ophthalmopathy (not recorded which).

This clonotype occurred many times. The CDR3 nucleotides read TGTGCCAGCAGCCAAGATAGGTACACTGAAGCTTTCTTT. It is translated as CASSQDRYTEAFF. V gene TRBV7-8 combines with J gene TRBJ1-1; D is unresolved. There are 13 residues in the CDR3. Deletions cut 5 bases from V and 3 bases from J, with 10 bases between. CDR1 and CDR2 (germline): SGHVS, FQNEAQ.

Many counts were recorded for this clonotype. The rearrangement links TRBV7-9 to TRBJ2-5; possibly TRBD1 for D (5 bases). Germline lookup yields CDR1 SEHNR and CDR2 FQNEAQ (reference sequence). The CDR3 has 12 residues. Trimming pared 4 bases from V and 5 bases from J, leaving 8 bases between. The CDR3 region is CASSSWGETQYF. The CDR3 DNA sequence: TGTGCCAGCAGCTCTTGGGGCGAGACCCAGTACTTC.